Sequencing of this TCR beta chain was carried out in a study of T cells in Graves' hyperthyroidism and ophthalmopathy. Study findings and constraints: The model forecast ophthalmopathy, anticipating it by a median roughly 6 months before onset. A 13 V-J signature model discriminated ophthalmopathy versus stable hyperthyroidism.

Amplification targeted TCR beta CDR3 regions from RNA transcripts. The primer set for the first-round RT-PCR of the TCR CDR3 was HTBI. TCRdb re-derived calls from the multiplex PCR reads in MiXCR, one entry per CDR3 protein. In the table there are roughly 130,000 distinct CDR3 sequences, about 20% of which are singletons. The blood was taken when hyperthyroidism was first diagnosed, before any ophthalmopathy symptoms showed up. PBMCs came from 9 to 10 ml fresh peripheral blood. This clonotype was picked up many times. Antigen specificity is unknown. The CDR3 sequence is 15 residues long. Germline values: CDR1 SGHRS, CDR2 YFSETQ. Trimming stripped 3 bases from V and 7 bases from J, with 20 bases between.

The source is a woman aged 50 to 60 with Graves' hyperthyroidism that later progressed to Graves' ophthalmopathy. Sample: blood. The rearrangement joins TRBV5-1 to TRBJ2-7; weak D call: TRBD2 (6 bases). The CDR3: CASSSTTGTSSEQYF. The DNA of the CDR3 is TGCGCCAGCAGCTCAACAACCGGGACTTCCTCGGAGCAGTACTTC.